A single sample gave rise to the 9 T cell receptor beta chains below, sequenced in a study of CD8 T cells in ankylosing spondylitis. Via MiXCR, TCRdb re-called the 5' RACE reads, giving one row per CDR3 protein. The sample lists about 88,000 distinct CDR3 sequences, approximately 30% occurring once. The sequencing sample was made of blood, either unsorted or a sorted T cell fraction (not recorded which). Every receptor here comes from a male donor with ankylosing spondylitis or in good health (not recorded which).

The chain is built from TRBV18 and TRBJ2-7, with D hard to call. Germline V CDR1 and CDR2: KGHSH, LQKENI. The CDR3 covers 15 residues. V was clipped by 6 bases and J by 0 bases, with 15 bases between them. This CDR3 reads CASSPFSGDSYEQYF. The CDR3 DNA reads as TGTGCCAGCTCGCCTTTCAGTGGGGACTCCTACGAGCAGTACTTC.

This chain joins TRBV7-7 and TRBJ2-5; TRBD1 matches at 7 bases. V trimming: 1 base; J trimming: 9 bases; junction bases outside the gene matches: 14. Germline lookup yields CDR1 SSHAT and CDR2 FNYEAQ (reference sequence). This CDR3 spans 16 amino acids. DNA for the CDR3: TGTGCCAGCAGCTTAGATGTATCGACAGGGCGACTGGCCCAGTACTTC. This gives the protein CASSLDVSTGRLAQYF.

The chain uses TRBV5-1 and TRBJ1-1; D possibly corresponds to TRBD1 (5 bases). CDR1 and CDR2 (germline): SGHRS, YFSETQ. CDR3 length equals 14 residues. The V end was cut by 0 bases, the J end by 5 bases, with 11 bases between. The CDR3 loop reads CASSLVMGTTEAFF. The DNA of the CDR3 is TGCGCCAGCAGCTTGGTAATGGGGACGACTGAAGCTTTCTTT. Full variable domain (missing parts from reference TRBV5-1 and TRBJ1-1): KAGVTQTPRYLIKTRGQQVTLSCSPISGHRSVSWYQQTPGQGLQFLFEYFSETQRNKGNFPGRFSGRQFSNSRSEMNVSTLELGDSALYLCASSLVMGTTEAFFGQGTRLTVV.

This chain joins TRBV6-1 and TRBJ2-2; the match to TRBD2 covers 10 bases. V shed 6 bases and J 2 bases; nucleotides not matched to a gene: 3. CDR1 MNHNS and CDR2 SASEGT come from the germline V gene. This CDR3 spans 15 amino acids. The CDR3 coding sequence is TGTGCCAGCAGGGAGCGGGGGGGAAACACCGGGGAGCTGTTTTTT. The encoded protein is CASRERGGNTGELFF.

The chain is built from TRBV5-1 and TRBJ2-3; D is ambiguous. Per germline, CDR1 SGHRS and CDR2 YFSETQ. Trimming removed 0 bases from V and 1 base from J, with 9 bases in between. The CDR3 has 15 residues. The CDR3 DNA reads TGCGCCAGCAGCTTGGAGGTGGCGGGCACAGATACGCAGTATTTT. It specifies CASSLEVAGTDTQYF.

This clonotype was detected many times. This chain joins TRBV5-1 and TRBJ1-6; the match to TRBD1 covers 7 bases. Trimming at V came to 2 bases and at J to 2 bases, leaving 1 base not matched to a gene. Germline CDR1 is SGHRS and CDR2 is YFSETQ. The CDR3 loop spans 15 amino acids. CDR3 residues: CASSFQGAYNSPLHF. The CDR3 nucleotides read TGCGCCAGCAGCTTTCAGGGGGCCTATAATTCACCCCTCCACTTT. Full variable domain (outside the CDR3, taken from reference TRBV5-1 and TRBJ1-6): KAGVTQTPRYLIKTRGQQVTLSCSPISGHRSVSWYQQTPGQGLQFLFEYFSETQRNKGNFPGRFSGRQFSNSRSEMNVSTLELGDSALYLCASSFQGAYNSPLHFGNGTRLTVT.

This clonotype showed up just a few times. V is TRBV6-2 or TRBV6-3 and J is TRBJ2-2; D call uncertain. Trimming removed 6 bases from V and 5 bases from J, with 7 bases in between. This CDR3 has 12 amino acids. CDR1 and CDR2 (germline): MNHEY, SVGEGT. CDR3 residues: CASSPDTGELFF. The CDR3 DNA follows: TGTGCCAGCAGCCCCGATACCGGGGAGCTGTTTTTT.

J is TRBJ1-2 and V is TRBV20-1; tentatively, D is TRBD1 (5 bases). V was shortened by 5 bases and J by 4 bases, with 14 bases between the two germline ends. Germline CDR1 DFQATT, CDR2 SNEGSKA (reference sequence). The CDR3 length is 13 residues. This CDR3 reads CSALPDTAYGYTF. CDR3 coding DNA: TGCAGTGCTTTACCGGACACAGCCTATGGCTACACCTTC.

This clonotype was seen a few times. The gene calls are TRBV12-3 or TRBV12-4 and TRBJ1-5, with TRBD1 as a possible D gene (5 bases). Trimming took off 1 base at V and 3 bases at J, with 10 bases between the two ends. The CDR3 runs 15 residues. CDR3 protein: CASSLGQGYNQPQHF. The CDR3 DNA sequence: TGTGCCAGCAGTTTAGGTCAGGGTTACAATCAGCCCCAGCATTTT.